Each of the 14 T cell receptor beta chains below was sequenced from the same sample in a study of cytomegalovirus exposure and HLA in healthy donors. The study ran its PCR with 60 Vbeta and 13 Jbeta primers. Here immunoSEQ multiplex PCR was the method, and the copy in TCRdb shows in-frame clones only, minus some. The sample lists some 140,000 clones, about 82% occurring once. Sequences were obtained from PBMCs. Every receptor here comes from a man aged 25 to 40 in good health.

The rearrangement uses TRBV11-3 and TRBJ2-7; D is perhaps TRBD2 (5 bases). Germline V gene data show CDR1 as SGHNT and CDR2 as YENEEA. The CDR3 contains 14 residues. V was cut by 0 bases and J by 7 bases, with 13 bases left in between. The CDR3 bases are TGTGCCAGCAGCTTAGATCGAGGGATAGGAGAGCAGTACTTC. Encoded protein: CASSLDRGIGEQYF.

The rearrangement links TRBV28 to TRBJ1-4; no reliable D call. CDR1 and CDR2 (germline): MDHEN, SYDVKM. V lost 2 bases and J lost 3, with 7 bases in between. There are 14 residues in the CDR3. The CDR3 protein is CASSLHSSNEKLFF. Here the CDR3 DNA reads TGTGCCAGCAGTTTACACAGCTCTAATGAAAAACTGTTTTTT.

In DNA form, the CDR3 reads TGTGCCAGCAGCGCACAGGGGGGCACTGAAGCTTTCTTT. Its protein is CASSAQGGTEAFF. This sequence joins TRBV7-2 and TRBJ1-1; 8 bases align to TRBD1. Trimming cost V 5 bases and J 4 bases; bases outside gene matches: 3. Germline V gene lookup returns CDR1 SGHTA and CDR2 FQGNSA. CDR3 length: 13 amino acids.

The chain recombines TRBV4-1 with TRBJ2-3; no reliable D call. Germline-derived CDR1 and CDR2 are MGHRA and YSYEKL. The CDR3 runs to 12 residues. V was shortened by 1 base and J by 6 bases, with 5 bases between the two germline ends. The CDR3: CASSQVIDTQYF. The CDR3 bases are TGCGCCAGCAGCCAAGTTATCGATACGCAGTATTTT.

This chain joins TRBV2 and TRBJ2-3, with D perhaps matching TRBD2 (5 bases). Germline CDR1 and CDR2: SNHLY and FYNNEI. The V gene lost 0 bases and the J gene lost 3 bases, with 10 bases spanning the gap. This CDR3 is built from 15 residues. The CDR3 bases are TGTGCCAGCAGTGAAGCGCTGGCGGGTACAGATACGCAGTATTTT. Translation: CASSEALAGTDTQYF.

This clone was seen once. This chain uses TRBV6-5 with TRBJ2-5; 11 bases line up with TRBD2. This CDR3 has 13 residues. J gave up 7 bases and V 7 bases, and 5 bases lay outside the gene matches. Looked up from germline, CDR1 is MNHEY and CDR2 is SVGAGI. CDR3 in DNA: TGTGCCAGCACCATGACTAGCGGGATGACCCAGTACTTC. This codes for CASTMTSGMTQYF.

CDR3 DNA: TGCGCCAGCAGCTGGGACTCCCGCTACGAGCAGTACTTC. It codes for CASSWDSRYEQYF. The genes are TRBV5-1 and TRBJ2-7, with a possible D match to TRBD2 (6 bases). CDR1 and CDR2 from the germline V gene are SGHRS and YFSETQ. This CDR3 spans 13 amino acids. The V and J ends lost 3 bases and 3 bases respectively, with 10 bases between them.

The CDR3 loop is CASTADRGRTEAFF. DNA for the CDR3: TGTGCCAGCACGGCGGACAGGGGGCGGACTGAAGCTTTCTTT. The chain joins TRBV2 to TRBJ1-1; 11 nucleotides match TRBD1. This CDR3 region has 14 residues. CDR1 is SNHLY and CDR2 is FYNNEI in the germline V gene. Unmatched junction bases numbered 6, after V lost 7 bases and J lost 5 bases.

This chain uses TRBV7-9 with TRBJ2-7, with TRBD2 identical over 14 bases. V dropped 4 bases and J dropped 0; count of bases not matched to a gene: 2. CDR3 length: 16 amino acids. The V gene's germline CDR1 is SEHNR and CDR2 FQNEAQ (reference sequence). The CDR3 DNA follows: TGTGCCAGCAGCTGGGGACTAGCGGGAGCCTCCTACGAGCAGTACTTC. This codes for CASSWGLAGASYEQYF.

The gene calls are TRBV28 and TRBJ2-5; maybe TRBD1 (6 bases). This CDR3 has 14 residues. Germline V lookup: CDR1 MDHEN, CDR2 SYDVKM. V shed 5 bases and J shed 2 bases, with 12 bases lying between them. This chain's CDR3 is CASSTPTGQETQYF. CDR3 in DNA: TGTGCCAGCAGTACTCCGACAGGACAAGAGACCCAGTACTTC.

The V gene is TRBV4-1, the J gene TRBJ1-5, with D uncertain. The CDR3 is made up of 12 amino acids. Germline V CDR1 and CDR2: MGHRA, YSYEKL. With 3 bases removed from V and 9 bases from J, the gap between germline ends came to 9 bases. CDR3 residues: CASSHPAGPQHF. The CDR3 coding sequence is TGCGCCAGCAGCCACCCAGCGGGGCCCCAGCATTTT.

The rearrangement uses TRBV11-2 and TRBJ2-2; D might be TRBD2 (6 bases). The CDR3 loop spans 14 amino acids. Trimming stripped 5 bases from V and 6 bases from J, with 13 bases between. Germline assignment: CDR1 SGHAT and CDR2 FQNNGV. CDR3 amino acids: CASSARLVPGELFF. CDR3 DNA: TGTGCCAGCAGCGCCCGACTAGTACCCGGGGAGCTGTTTTTT.

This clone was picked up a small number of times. DNA for the CDR3: TGTGCCAGCAGCCCGCGGGACGGTAGCACAGATACGCAGTATTTT. It yields the protein CASSPRDGSTDTQYF. The rearrangement links TRBV9 to TRBJ2-3; maybe TRBD2 (6 bases). The CDR3 has 15 residues. Per the germline V gene, CDR1 is SGDLS and CDR2 is YYNGEE. V was trimmed by 4 bases and J by 0 bases, leaving 12 bases between them.

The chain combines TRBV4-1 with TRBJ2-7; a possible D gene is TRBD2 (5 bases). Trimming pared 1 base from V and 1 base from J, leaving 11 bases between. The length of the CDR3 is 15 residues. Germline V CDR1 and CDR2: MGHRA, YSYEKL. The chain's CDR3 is CASSQGRGLSYEQYF. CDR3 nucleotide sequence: TGCGCCAGCAGCCAAGGACGCGGGTTGTCCTACGAGCAGTACTTC.